The T cell receptor beta chain described here comes from a study of monozygotic twins with inflammatory bowel disease. Study results and caveats: Distinction of different T cell subtypes was not possible.

Each UMI harboured a 6-nucleotide sample barcode and was appended via template switching. TCRdb reprocessed the 5' RACE reads and keeps a single row for each CDR3 protein, giving no DNA. The sample table sets out roughly 300,000 distinct CDR3 sequences. To note about this clonotype: Its target is unknown.

The sample consisted of blood. This sequence was found in a human donor with ulcerative colitis or Crohn's disease, or a healthy co-twin of an affected twin (not recorded which).

The CDR3: CASGPGGSGANVLTF. The rearrangement joins TRBV5-1 to TRBJ2-6; TCRdb indicates TRBD1, and absent DNA this call remains unverified. Per the germline V gene, CDR1 is SGHRS and CDR2 is YFSETQ. CDR3 length: 15 residues.